These 17 T cell receptor beta chains came from one sample sequenced in a study of T cell repertoires in cytomegalovirus infection (dated by TCRdb to between 2018 and 2021). The antigens of these receptors remain unknown. Explained via the paper, the treatment or condition label denotes: in vitro stimulation with specific CMV peptide epitopes to enrich CMV-specific T cells. This sample was sequenced with an Illumina HiSeq 1500. TCRdb trimmed the raw reads at Q25, called clones with MiXCR and kept productive beta chains. Entries that share a CDR3 protein sequence are merged under the most common genes and DNA. The sample profile shows around 540,000 distinct CDR3 sequences; around a third of them were found once. The top ten clonotypes cover around a sixth of the sample. The specimen was cultured PBMCs, collected from culture after CMV antigen stimulation. All receptors come from a human donor in good health (CMV status not recorded). Some clones in this sample may be carry-over from other donors' samples.

The CDR3, as DNA: TGTGCCAGTAGTATGGACAGGGCGCACGACTATGGCTACACCTTC. Its protein is CASSMDRAHDYGYTF. The gene calls are TRBV19 and TRBJ1-2, with 8 bases matching TRBD1. This CDR3 is 15 amino acids long. The germline gives CDR1 LNHDA, CDR2 SQIVND (reference sequence). Trimming took 3 bases from V and 3 from J; bases not matched to a gene: 6.

This clonotype appeared a few times. The V gene is TRBV7-2, the J gene TRBJ2-5; the D call may be TRBD1 or TRBD2 (6 bases each). Germline CDR1 SGHTA, CDR2 FQGNSA. Trimming shortened V by 1 base and J by 2 bases, and 14 bases separated the two germline ends. The CDR3 is 16 amino acids. The chain's CDR3 is CASSLGGAGPQETQYF. The CDR3 region has the DNA TGTGCCAGCAGCTTAGGGGGGGCGGGCCCACAAGAGACCCAGTACTTC.

This clonotype occurred a few times. The chain recombines TRBV19 with TRBJ1-6; D remains ambiguous. The CDR3 is made up of 14 amino acids. Germline V gene lookup returns CDR1 LNHDA and CDR2 SQIVND (reference sequence). V lost 5 bases, J lost 8 bases, and 13 bases lay in between. The CDR3: CASSRRAGYSPLHF. CDR3 nucleotide sequence: TGTGCCAGTAGTCGACGGGCCGGTTATTCACCCCTCCACTTT.

This chain links TRBV4-1 with TRBJ2-5; TRBD2 is a possible D gene (6 bases). V was clipped by 1 base and J by 5 bases, with 14 bases between them. The germline CDR1 and CDR2 sequences are MGHRA and YSYEKL. This CDR3 contains 15 residues. The CDR3 nucleotides read TGCGCCAGCAGCCAAGGAGGACTACTGGGTGAGACCCAGTACTTC. This sequence encodes CASSQGGLLGETQYF.

V and J are TRBV11-2 and TRBJ2-3; perhaps TRBD2 as D (6 bases). The ends were cut back, 5 bases at V and 4 bases at J, with 10 bases in the middle. The CDR3 sequence is 13 residues long. Germline loops: CDR1 SGHAT, CDR2 FQNNGV. This CDR3 is CASSRGVSDTQYF. For the CDR3, the DNA is TGTGCCAGCAGCCGCGGGGTTTCAGATACGCAGTATTTT.

A note on this clonotype: One end of the junction fails to match germline, which may point to a read error. J is TRBJ1-1 and V is TRBV7-6; no definite D call. Germline V CDR1 and CDR2: SGHVS, FNYEAQ. The CDR3 is made up of 14 amino acids. The CDR3 bases are TGTGCCAGCAGCTTATGGGCGGAAGACACTGTAGCTTTCTTT. Protein sequence: CASSLWAEDTVAFF. Supplemented by reference TRBV7-6 and TRBJ1-1, the full variable domain reads GAGVSQSPRYKVTKRGQDVALRCDPISGHVSLYWYRQALGQGPEFLTYFNYEAQQDKSGLPNDRFSAERPEGSISTLTIQRTEQRDSAMYRCASSLWAEDTVAFFGQGTRLTVV.

This clonotype was counted between two and nine times. DNA for the CDR3: TGTGCCATCAGTGATTATGAGCGGGAGGGAAACATTCAGTACTTC. Translating gives CAISDYEREGNIQYF. The chain joins TRBV10-3 to TRBJ2-4, with 10 bases fitting TRBD2. The CDR3 consists of 15 residues. The trim removed 3 bases at V and 6 bases at J, leaving 5 bases unmatched. Germline CDR1 reads ENHRY; CDR2 reads SYGVKD.

The rearrangement joins TRBV4-1 to TRBJ2-2; D gene uncertain. Germline lookup yields CDR1 MGHRA and CDR2 YSYEKL. Trimming shortened V by 4 bases and J by 6 bases, and 12 bases separated the two germline ends. The CDR3 runs to 14 residues. The CDR3 nucleotides are TGCGCCAGCAGCCCAGTGTTCAACCCCGGGGAGCTGTTTTTT. This translates into CASSPVFNPGELFF.

On this clonotype itself: One end of the junction varies from germline; a read error may be responsible. V is TRBV27 and J is TRBJ2-5; TRBD2 aligns across 10 bases. Per germline, CDR1 MNHEY and CDR2 SMNVEV (reference sequence). The CDR3 is made up of 15 amino acids. The CDR3 loop reads CARSSLAGESETQYF. In nucleotides, the CDR3 is TGTGCCCGCAGTTCCCTAGCGGGAGAATCGGAGACCCAGTACTTC.

This clonotype appeared many times. The chain carries TRBV2 and TRBJ2-7; 10 bases map to TRBD2. From germline, CDR1 is SNHLY and CDR2 FYNNEI. CDR3 length equals 14 residues. The V segment lost 7 bases and the J segment 1 base; nucleotides outside the gene matches: 4. The CDR3 DNA reads as TGTGCCAGCACACTAGCGGGAACTTCCTACGAGCAGTACGTC. Translated: CASTLAGTSYEQYV.

This clonotype was counted between two and nine times. CDR3: CASSFGAASGINARAKNIQYF. The CDR3 nucleotides are TGTGCCAGCAGTTTCGGGGCGGCTAGCGGTATCAACGCCCGGGCCAAAAACATTCAGTACTTC. The chain combines TRBV6-2 or TRBV6-3 with TRBJ2-4, with 7 positions matching TRBD2. This CDR3 is 21 amino acids long. CDR1 is MNHEY and CDR2 is SVGEGT in the germline V gene. J lost 1 base, V lost 4 bases, and 22 bases had no gene match.

This clonotype appeared a few times. The chain joins TRBV7-9 to TRBJ1-2; TRBD1 aligns across 8 bases. This CDR3 is built from 16 residues. The ends lost 5 bases at V and 4 bases at J; junction bases unmatched: 12. The germline CDR1 and CDR2 sequences are SEHNR and FQNEAQ (reference sequence). The CDR3 nucleotides are TGTGCCAGCAGCCCCTCCGTTAGACAGGGGAGCTATGGCTACACCTTC. This sequence encodes CASSPSVRQGSYGYTF.

Ten or more counts support this clonotype. The gene calls are TRBV7-2 and TRBJ1-5; 9 bases fit TRBD1. This CDR3 spans 14 amino acids. Trimming cost V 5 bases and J 9 bases; bases outside gene matches: 8. Germline V gives CDR1 SGHTA, CDR2 FQGNSA. The DNA of the CDR3 is TGTGCCAGCAGCCCCGGACAGGGGACGGGGCCCCAGCATTTT. Its protein product is CASSPGQGTGPQHF.

V gene TRBV14 combines with J gene TRBJ1-5; D is uncertain. With 1 base removed from V and 5 bases from J, the gap between germline ends came to 6 bases. Germline-derived CDR1 and CDR2 are SGHDN and FVKESK. This CDR3 spans 13 amino acids. The CDR3 reads CASSQGVHQPQHF. DNA of the CDR3: TGTGCCAGCAGCCAAGGGGTTCATCAGCCCCAGCATTTT.

The chain employs TRBV7-2 and TRBJ2-5; no definite D call. Trimming shortened V by 1 base and J by 5 bases, and 11 bases separated the two germline ends. The CDR3 has 14 amino acids. CDR1 is SGHTA and CDR2 is FQGNSA in the germline V gene. The chain's CDR3 is CASSLGGAGETQYF. The DNA for the CDR3 is TGTGCCAGCAGCTTAGGCGGCGCCGGGGAGACCCAGTACTTC.

This sequence joins TRBV6-2 or TRBV6-3 and TRBJ1-5; 8 nucleotides agree with TRBD1. Trimming cost V 2 bases and J 4 bases; bases outside gene matches: 10. Germline V gives CDR1 MNHEY, CDR2 SVGEGT. This CDR3 has 17 amino acids. The chain's CDR3 is CASSYPEGDRINQPQHF. In DNA, the CDR3 is TGTGCCAGCAGTTACCCTGAGGGGGACAGGATAAATCAGCCCCAGCATTTT.

This clonotype was seen more than once but under ten times. The chain couples TRBV28 to TRBJ1-1, with D uncertain. Germline-derived CDR1 and CDR2 are MDHEN and SYDVKM. The CDR3 has 14 residues. Trimming removed 6 bases from V and 0 bases from J, with 11 bases in between. The CDR3 loop is CASSPEAMNTEAFF. The DNA for the CDR3 is TGTGCCAGCAGCCCCGAAGCCATGAACACTGAAGCTTTCTTT. Combining the CDR3 with reference TRBV28 and TRBJ1-1 gives the whole variable domain DVKVTQSSRYLVKRTGEKVFLECVQDMDHENMFWYRQDPGLGLRLIYFSYDVKMKEKGDIPEGYSVSREKKERFSLILESASTNQTSMYLCASSPEAMNTEAFFGQGTRLTVV.